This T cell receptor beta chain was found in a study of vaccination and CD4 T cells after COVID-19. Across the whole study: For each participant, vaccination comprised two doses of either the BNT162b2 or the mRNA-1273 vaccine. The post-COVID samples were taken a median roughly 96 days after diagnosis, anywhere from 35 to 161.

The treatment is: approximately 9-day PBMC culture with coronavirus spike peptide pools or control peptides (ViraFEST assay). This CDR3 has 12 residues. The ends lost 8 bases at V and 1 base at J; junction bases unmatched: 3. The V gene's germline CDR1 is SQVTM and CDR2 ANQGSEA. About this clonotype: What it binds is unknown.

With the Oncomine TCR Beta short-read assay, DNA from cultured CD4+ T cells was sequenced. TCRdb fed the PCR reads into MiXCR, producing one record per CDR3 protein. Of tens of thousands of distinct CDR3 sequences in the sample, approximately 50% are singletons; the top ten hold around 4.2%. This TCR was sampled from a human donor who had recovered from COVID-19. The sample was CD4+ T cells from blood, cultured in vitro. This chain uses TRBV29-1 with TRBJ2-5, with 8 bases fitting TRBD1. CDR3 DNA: TGCAGCCTAGGACAGGGCCAAGAGACCCAGTACTTC. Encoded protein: CSLGQGQETQYF.